This TCR beta chain was sequenced in a study of blood T cell dynamics during melanoma immunotherapy. On the study more broadly: Standard first-line treatment here was pembrolizumab or nivolumab plus ipilimumab in metastatic melanoma.

As for time point: pre-treatment baseline. At 12 weeks after first infusion, RECIST 1.1 defined response for most patients. Profiled with immunoSEQ multiplex PCR; TCRdb holds only in-frame clones, not every one. The sample comprises 15,000 or so clones, about nine tenths of which are singletons, and around 6.1% rests with the top ten. The CDR3 runs to 13 residues. CDR1 SGHTA and CDR2 FQGNSA come from the germline V gene. Deletions cut 7 bases from V and 6 bases from J, with 15 bases between. The chain uses TRBV7-2 and TRBJ2-5, with TRBD2 as a possible D gene (5 bases). The specimen was blood, collected from a patient treated with checkpoint blockade. The clonotype originates from a human donor with melanoma. The CDR3: CASNRGLSKTQYF. The DNA of the CDR3 is TGTGCCAGCAACCGAGGGTTGAGCAAGACCCAGTACTTC.